This T cell receptor (beta chain) stems from a study of shared clonotypes between healthy human individuals. The protocol was immunoSEQ multiplex PCR, while the TCRdb copy is restricted to in-frame clones and leaves out a portion. The data show 2 million to 3 million clones, approximately 94% seen once. On this clone itself: Its target is not known. The same CDR3 is also encoded by other DNA sequences in this sample.

Study results and limitations: It was observed that 5% to 6% of naive CD4 clonotypes were shared across several donors.

With 5 bases clipped from V and 5 bases from J, the junction kept 1 base outside the gene matches. This CDR3 comprises 13 residues. In germline, CDR1 is SNHLY, CDR2 FYNNEI. Sequencing input: naive CD4+ T cells from PBMCs. Documented subset: CD45RA+ positively selected. This TCR was recovered from a man aged 18 to 35 in good health. Some clones in this sample may be carry-over from other donors' samples. The genes are TRBV2 and TRBJ2-4; 9 bases fit TRBD1. The CDR3 loop is CASSRDRENIQYF. The CDR3 coding sequence is TGTGCCAGCAGTAGGGACAGGGAAAACATTCAGTACTTC.